This T cell receptor (beta chain) was captured by sequencing in a study of post-analysis software for immune sequencing data. Study results and limitations: Higher frequency in patients than in controls was seen for roughly five TRBV segments, with TRBV5-6, TRBV5-1 and TRBV20-1 among them.

For this clonotype: Its antigen is not identified.

TCR beta cDNA libraries had unique molecular identifiers. MiXCR, run by TCRdb on the PCR reads, gives a single entry per CDR3 protein. The sample consists of hundreds of thousands of distinct CDR3 sequences, 55% to 60% of them appearing once. Losses at the gene ends were 6 bases for V and 4 bases for J; bases not matched to a gene: 5. The CDR3 runs to 12 residues. Germline assignment: CDR1 SQVTM and CDR2 ANQGSEA. This receptor was taken from a girl aged 2-10 years with multiple sclerosis. The genes are TRBV29-1 and TRBJ1-2; 7 bases are shared with TRBD1. Material: blood. The CDR3 nucleotides are TGCAGCGTGGGTGACAGGGCCTATGGCTACACCTTC. Translating gives CSVGDRAYGYTF. Combining the CDR3 with reference TRBV29-1 and TRBJ1-2 gives the whole variable domain SAVISQKPSRDICQRGTSLTIQCQVDSQVTMMFWYRQQPGQSLTLIATANQGSEATYESGFVIDKFPISRPNLTFSTLTVSNMSPEDSSIYLCSVGDRAYGYTFGSGTRLTVV.